The clone carrying this T cell receptor beta chain was picked up one time. The sample belongs to a study of blood T cell repertoires in COVID-19. Original data processing: Reference gene primers were amplified, and this amplification served to estimate nucleated cell counts. The table came from immunoSEQ multiplex PCR; TCRdb's copy has only in-frame clones and leaves some out. V, J and clone size were drawn from that table, and D and trimming were deduced from the DNA. Of some 360,000 clones in the sample, about 87% are singletons; the top ten hold 2.3%. J lost 5 bases, V lost 2 bases, and 3 bases had no gene match. This CDR3 has 13 amino acids. Germline V gene data show CDR1 as SGDLS and CDR2 as YYNGEE.

This sequence originates from a woman aged 60-75 years with COVID-19, enrolled during active disease. Sequencing input: peripheral blood. The chain carries TRBV9 and TRBJ2-7, with TRBD1 identical over 8 bases. The CDR3 coding sequence is TGTGCCAGCAGCGTTACAGGGGGTAACGAGCAGTACTTC. Residues: CASSVTGGNEQYF.